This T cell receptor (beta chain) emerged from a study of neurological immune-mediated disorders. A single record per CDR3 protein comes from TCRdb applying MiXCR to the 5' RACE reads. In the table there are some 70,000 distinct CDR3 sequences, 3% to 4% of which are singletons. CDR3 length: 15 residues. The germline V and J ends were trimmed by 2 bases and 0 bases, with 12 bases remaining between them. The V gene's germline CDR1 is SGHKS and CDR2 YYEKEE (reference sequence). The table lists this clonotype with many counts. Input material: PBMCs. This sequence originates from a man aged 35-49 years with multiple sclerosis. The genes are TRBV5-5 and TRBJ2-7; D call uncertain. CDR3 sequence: CASSFVTTNSYEQYF. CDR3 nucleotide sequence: TGTGCCAGCAGCTTCGTTACGACGAACTCCTACGAGCAGTACTTC.